Listed below are T cell receptor beta chains from one sample, sequenced in a study of Graves' ophthalmopathy and Graves' hyperthyroidism. TCRdb recomputed calls from the multiplex PCR reads with MiXCR, one row per CDR3 protein. Of around 670,000 distinct CDR3 sequences in the sample, 35% to 50% were seen once. The specimen was peripheral blood. The receptors here all came from an adult man with Graves' ophthalmopathy. Both conserved end residues are part of each CDR3. The order of the fields is J gene, D gene, V gene, CDR3 protein. D genes are given only for firm matches.

TRBJ2-7 | TRBD1 | TRBV5-6 | CASHGGTGNSYEQYF
TRBJ2-5 | - | TRBV9 | CASSATGWETQYF
TRBJ2-7 | TRBD1 | TRBV24-1 | CATSERDRTYEQYF
TRBJ1-5 | TRBD1 | TRBV24-1 | CATSARTGDSNQPQHF
TRBJ2-2 | - | TRBV25-1 | CASSPPITGQTGELFF
- | - | TRBV2 | CASRRSSSYEQYF
TRBJ1-6 | - | TRBV5-4 | CASSLTRDGNSPLHF
TRBJ2-2 | - | TRBV7-9 | CASSLWGGELFF
TRBJ1-1 | - | TRBV9 | CASSAPNTEAFF
TRBJ2-7 | - | TRBV29-1 | CSVEGRSTYEQYF
TRBJ1-2 | TRBD1 | TRBV10-2 | CASTTGQSNYGYTF
TRBJ1-4 | - | TRBV7-9 | CASSPGPSSVGEKLFF
TRBJ1-1 | TRBD1 | TRBV29-1 | CSPGQGGTEAFF
TRBJ1-5 | TRBD1 | TRBV20-1 | CSASKGASNQPQHF
TRBJ2-7 | TRBD1 | TRBV7-9 | CASRAGTGSYEQYF
TRBJ1-6 | - | TRBV5-1 | CASSVGGNPPLHF
TRBJ1-2 | - | TRBV20-1 | CSARSPETRIYGYTF
TRBJ1-1 | - | TRBV10-2 | CASTQGLEGRTEAFF
TRBJ1-1 | TRBD1 | TRBV7-9 | CASSPGPGQGGVEAFF
TRBJ2-7 | TRBD1 | TRBV7-9 | CASSLRDRAGEQYF
TRBJ2-7 | - | TRBV29-1 | CSSGGEVYEQYF
TRBJ1-1 | TRBD1 | TRBV29-1 | CSVSQGSTTEAFF